These 15 T cell receptor beta chains share one sample of origin, sequenced in a study of T cell responses to AZD1222 COVID-19 vaccine. Generated by immunoSEQ multiplex PCR, the TCRdb table keeps only in-frame clones and is missing some. The repertoire holds approximately 130,000 clones, with 80% to 90% as singletons. This specimen was peripheral blood, taken 28 days after the second AZD1222 dose. The source is an adult who received the AZD1222 COVID-19 vaccine.

CDR3 protein: CASRGTGLNTEAFF. Written as DNA, the CDR3 is TGTGCCAGCAGGGGGACAGGTCTGAACACTGAAGCTTTCTTT. The chain links TRBV27 to TRBJ1-1; 8 bases agree with TRBD1. Per the germline V gene, CDR1 is MNHEY and CDR2 is SMNVEV (reference sequence). CDR3 length: 14 residues. The V gene end was trimmed by 6 bases and the J gene end by 0 bases; junction bases not matched to a gene: 3.

The chain recombines TRBV3-1 (or the pseudogene TRBV3-2) with TRBJ2-1; 11 bases line up with TRBD2. The CDR3 runs 15 residues. Unmatched junction bases numbered 5, after V lost 4 bases and J lost 6 bases. CDR1 is LGHDT and CDR2 is YNNKEL in the germline V gene (reference sequence). CDR3 loop: CASSLGTSGLNEQFF. In nucleotides, the CDR3 is TGTGCCAGCAGCCTCGGGACTAGCGGCCTCAATGAGCAGTTCTTC.

V is TRBV21-1 and J is TRBJ2-3; TRBD1, as called in the table, went unchecked against the DNA. TRBV21-1 is noted as a pseudogene. This CDR3 region has 20 residues. The CDR3, as DNA: TGTGCCAGCGGAGCATGCCAGGCAGGGGAATTTATCCCCTGCACAGATACGCAGTATTTT. This sequence encodes CASGACQAGEFIPCTDTQYF.

This clone was seen more than once but under ten times. The rearrangement uses TRBV2 and TRBJ1-3; D gene uncertain. The ends were cut back, 5 bases at V and 2 bases at J, with 10 bases in the middle. Germline V gene data show CDR1 as SNHLY and CDR2 as FYNNEI. CDR3 length: 14 amino acids. The CDR3 nucleotides read TGTGCCAGCAGTTACCGAAAAGCTGGAAACACCATATATTTT. As protein: CASSYRKAGNTIYF.

The V and J genes are TRBV5-1 and TRBJ1-1, with D possibly TRBD1 on 6 matching bases. Trimming shortened V by 4 bases and J by 7 bases, and 14 bases separated the two germline ends. CDR3 length equals 13 residues. In germline, CDR1 is SGHRS, CDR2 YFSETQ. The CDR3: CASSAPWTVEAFF. CDR3 nucleotides: TGCGCCAGCAGCGCCCCATGGACAGTTGAAGCTTTCTTT.

The chain couples TRBV6-5 to TRBJ1-2, with 9 bases identical to TRBD1. CDR1 is MNHEY, CDR2 SVGAGI, per germline. This CDR3 is built from 12 residues. V trimming: 4 bases; J trimming: 9 bases; junction bases outside the gene matches: 3. CDR3 nucleotide sequence: TGTGCCAGCAGTTTGGGGACAGGGAGCTACACCTTC. It encodes CASSLGTGSYTF.

The V gene is TRBV5-1, the J gene TRBJ2-1, with 7 bases identical to TRBD2. V was pared by 3 bases and J by 8 bases, with 2 bases of the junction left unmatched. Germline-derived CDR1 and CDR2 are SGHRS and YFSETQ. The length of the CDR3 is 12 residues. The CDR3 coding sequence is TGCGCCAGCAGCTCCGCGGGGGATGAGCAGTTCTTC. This translates into CASSSAGDEQFF.

With regard to this clone: This sample also contains other DNA sequences that code for the same CDR3. The genes are TRBV29-1 and TRBJ1-1, with TRBD1 as a possible D gene (5 bases). V was pared by 7 bases and J by 5 bases, with 8 bases between. The CDR3 is 10 residues long. Per the germline V gene, CDR1 is SQVTM and CDR2 is ANQGSEA. CDR3 sequence reads: CSGGGTEAFF. The CDR3 DNA is TGCAGCGGGGGGGGGACTGAAGCTTTCTTT.

The chain combines TRBV30 with TRBJ1-2; TRBD1 is a possible D gene (5 bases). Germline values: CDR1 GTSNPN, CDR2 SVGIG (reference sequence). This CDR3 contains 12 residues. Trimming shortened V by 3 bases and J by 7 bases, and 12 bases separated the two germline ends. In DNA form, the CDR3 reads TGTGCCTGGAGCGCACAGGCGGGTGGCTACACCTTC. This gives the protein CAWSAQAGGYTF.

V usage is TRBV5-1 and J usage is TRBJ1-1; D call uncertain. CDR1 SGHRS and CDR2 YFSETQ come from the germline V gene. Trimming removed 0 bases at V and 5 bases at J, with 8 bases between. The CDR3 spans 13 residues. The CDR3 here is CASSLEVKTEAFF. The DNA of the CDR3 is TGCGCCAGCAGCTTGGAGGTTAAGACTGAAGCTTTCTTT.

This clone appeared once. The V gene is TRBV30, the J gene TRBJ2-7; weak D call: TRBD1 (6 bases). CDR1 and CDR2 from the germline V gene are GTSNPN and SVGIG (reference sequence). Trimming shortened V by 5 bases and J by 0 bases, and 14 bases separated the two germline ends. The CDR3 runs to 14 residues. This CDR3 is CAWGRGGISYEQYF. Written as DNA, the CDR3 is TGTGCCTGGGGACGAGGGGGTATCTCCTACGAGCAGTACTTC.

CDR3 in amino acids: CASSPGLGLETQYF. The CDR3 coding sequence is TGCGCCAGCAGCCCAGGTTTAGGATTGGAGACCCAGTACTTC. The chain employs TRBV5-1 and TRBJ2-5; D not resolved. Between the trimmed V and J ends, which lost 4 bases and 5 bases, there was a span of 15 bases. Germline CDR1 and CDR2: SGHRS and YFSETQ. The CDR3 runs 14 residues.

This clone showed up just once. This rearrangement joins TRBV27 to TRBJ1-5; 7 bases map to TRBD1. J gave up 5 bases and V 5 bases, and 6 bases lay outside the gene matches. Germline assignment: CDR1 MNHEY and CDR2 SMNVEV (reference sequence). The CDR3 extends over 14 amino acids. The CDR3 sequence: CASSTTGSDQPQHF. The CDR3 DNA sequence: TGTGCCAGCAGTACGACAGGGTCGGATCAGCCCCAGCATTTT.

This clone was observed once. The V gene is TRBV19, the J gene TRBJ2-2, with 9 bases fitting TRBD1. There are 15 residues in the CDR3. Germline V lookup: CDR1 LNHDA, CDR2 SQIVND (reference sequence). The V segment lost 4 bases and the J segment 3 bases; nucleotides outside the gene matches: 3. The CDR3 loop is CASSKDRGYTGELFF. The DNA for the CDR3 is TGTGCCAGTAGTAAAGACAGGGGGTACACCGGGGAGCTGTTTTTT.

This clone was detected a few times. CDR3 sequence reads: CASSGRQGPGLSEQFF. The CDR3 nucleotides are TGTGCCAGCAGCGGTCGACAGGGTCCTGGTTTAAGTGAGCAGTTCTTC. The V gene is TRBV7-2, the J gene TRBJ2-1; 7 positions agree with TRBD1. This CDR3 has 16 amino acids. V shed 5 bases and J 9 bases; nucleotides not matched to a gene: 16. Per the germline V gene, CDR1 is SGHTA and CDR2 is FQGNSA.